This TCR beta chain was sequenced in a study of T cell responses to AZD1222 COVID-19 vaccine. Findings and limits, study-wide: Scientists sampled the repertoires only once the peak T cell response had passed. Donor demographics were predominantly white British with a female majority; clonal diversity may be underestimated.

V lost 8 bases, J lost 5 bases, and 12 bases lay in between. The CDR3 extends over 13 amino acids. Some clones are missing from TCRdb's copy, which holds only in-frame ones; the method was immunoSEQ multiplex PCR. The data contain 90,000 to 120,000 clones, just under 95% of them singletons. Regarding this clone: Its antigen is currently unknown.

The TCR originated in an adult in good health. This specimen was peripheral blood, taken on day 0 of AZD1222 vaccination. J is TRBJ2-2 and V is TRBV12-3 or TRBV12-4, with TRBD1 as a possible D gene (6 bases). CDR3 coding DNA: TGTGCCAGCTCAGCCAGGGGAACCGGGGAGCTGTTTTTT. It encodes CASSARGTGELFF.